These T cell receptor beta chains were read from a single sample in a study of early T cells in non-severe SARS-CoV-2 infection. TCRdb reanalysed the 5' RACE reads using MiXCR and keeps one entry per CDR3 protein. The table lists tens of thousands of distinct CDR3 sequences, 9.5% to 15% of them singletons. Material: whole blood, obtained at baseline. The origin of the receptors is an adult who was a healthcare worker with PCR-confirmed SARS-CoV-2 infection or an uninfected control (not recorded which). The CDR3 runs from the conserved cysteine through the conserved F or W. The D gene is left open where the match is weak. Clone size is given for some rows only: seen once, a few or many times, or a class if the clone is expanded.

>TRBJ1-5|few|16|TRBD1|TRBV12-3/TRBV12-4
CASSSGQEYSNQPQHF
TGTGCCAGCAGTTCGGGACAGGAATATAGCAATCAGCCCCAGCATTTT
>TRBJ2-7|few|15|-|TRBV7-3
CASSLNQGPSYEQYF
TGTGCCAGCAGCTTGAATCAGGGACCATCCTACGAGCAGTACTTC
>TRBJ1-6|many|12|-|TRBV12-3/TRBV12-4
CASSLSTSPLHF
TGTGCCAGCAGTTTATCTACTTCACCCCTCCACTTT
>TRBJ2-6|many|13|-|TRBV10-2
CASTPPGSNVLTF
TGCGCCAGCACCCCCCCGGGGTCCAACGTCCTGACTTTC
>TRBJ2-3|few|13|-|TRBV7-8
CASSPTDRHTQYF
TGTGCCAGCAGCCCGACGGATCGCCATACGCAGTATTTT
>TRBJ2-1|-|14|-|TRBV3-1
CASSQDGGYNEQFF
TGTGCCAGCAGCCAAGATGGCGGCTACAATGAGCAGTTCTTC
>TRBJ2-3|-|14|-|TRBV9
CASSSLGGPDTQYF
TGTGCCAGCAGCTCCCTGGGGGGTCCAGATACGCAGTATTTT
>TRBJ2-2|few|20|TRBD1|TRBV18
CASSPPQGATSGKDTGELFF
TGTGCCAGCTCACCACCACAGGGGGCGACGAGCGGGAAGGATACCGGGGAGCTGTTTTTT
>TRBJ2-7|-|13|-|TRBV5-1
CASSAKGGSEQYF
TGCGCCAGCAGCGCCAAGGGGGGATCCGAGCAGTACTTC
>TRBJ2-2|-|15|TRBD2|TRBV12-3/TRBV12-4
CASRKRGAYAGELFF
TGTGCCAGCAGGAAGCGGGGGGCCTACGCCGGGGAGCTGTTTTTT
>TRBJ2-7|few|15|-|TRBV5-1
CASSQDPGSSYEQYF
TGCGCCAGCAGCCAGGACCCAGGGAGCTCCTACGAGCAGTACTTC
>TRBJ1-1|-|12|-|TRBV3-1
CASSQVYTEAFF
TGTGCCAGCAGCCAAGTTTACACTGAAGCTTTCTTT
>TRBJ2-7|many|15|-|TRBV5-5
CASSLSGGNYEWQYF
TGTGCCAGCAGCTTGAGTGGGGGAAACTACGAGTGGCAGTACTTC
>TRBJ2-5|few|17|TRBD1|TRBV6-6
CASSYLRDSRSQETQYF
TGTGCCAGCAGTTACCTCCGGGACAGCCGCTCCCAAGAGACCCAGTACTTC
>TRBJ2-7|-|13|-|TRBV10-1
CARRGSLGNEQYF
TGCGCCAGGCGGGGCTCCCTTGGGAACGAGCAGTACTTC
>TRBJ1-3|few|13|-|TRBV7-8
CASSLAPRNTIYF
TGTGCCAGCAGCTTAGCGCCAAGAAACACCATATATTTT
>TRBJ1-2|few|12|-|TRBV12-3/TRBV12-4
CASSLGQGAYTF
TGTGCCAGCAGTTTAGGGCAGGGAGCCTACACCTTC
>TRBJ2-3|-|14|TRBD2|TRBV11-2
CASSKTSDTDTQYF
TGTGCCAGCAGCAAGACTAGCGATACAGATACGCAGTATTTT
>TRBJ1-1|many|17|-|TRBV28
CASSIGTDLVMNTEAFF
TGTGCCAGCAGTATTGGGACGGACCTAGTCATGAACACTGAAGCTTTCTTT
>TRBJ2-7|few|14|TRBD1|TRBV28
CASSLTGLTYEQYF
TGTGCCAGCAGTCTGACAGGGCTTACCTACGAGCAGTACTTC
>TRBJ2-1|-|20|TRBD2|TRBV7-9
CASSLKTSGSLNSSYNEQFF
TGTGCCAGCAGCTTAAAAACTAGCGGGAGCTTAAATAGCTCCTACAATGAGCAGTTCTTC
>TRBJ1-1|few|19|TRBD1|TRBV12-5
CASGLSPLAQGATNTEAFF
TGTGCTAGTGGTTTATCCCCCTTAGCACAGGGGGCGACCAACACTGAAGCTTTCTTT
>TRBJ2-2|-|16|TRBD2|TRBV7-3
CASSLYASGNTGELFF
TGTGCCAGCAGCTTATATGCTAGCGGAAACACCGGGGAGCTGTTTTTT
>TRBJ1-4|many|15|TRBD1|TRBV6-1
CASFAGGAGNEKLFF
TGTGCCAGCTTCGCAGGGGGGGCCGGTAATGAAAAACTGTTTTTT
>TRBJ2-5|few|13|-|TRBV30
CAWSGGPQETQYF
TGTGCCTGGAGCGGGGGCCCCCAAGAGACCCAGTACTTC
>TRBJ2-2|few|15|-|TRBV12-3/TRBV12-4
CASVLGNELTGELFF
TGTGCCAGCGTACTGGGGAACGAGTTAACCGGGGAGCTGTTTTTT
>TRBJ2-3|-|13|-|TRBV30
CAWSGSVSDTQYF
TGTGCCTGGAGTGGATCTGTCTCGGATACGCAGTATTTT
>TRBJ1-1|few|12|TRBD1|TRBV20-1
CSAGQGNTEAFF
TGCAGTGCGGGACAGGGGAACACTGAAGCTTTCTTT
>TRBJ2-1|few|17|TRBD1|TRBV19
CASSITRGLKIGNEQFF
TGTGCCAGTAGTATTACCAGGGGGCTAAAGATTGGAAATGAGCAGTTCTTC
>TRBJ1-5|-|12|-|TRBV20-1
CSVQKLGQPQHF
TGCAGTGTTCAAAAACTGGGGCAGCCCCAGCATTTT
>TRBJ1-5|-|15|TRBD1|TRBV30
CAWSPGTGGYQPQHF
TGTGCCTGGAGTCCAGGGACAGGGGGGTATCAGCCCCAGCATTTT
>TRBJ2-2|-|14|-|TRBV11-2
CASSTWVEAGELFF
TGTGCCAGCAGCACCTGGGTTGAGGCCGGGGAGCTGTTTTTT
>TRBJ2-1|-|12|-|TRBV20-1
CSASGPTNEQFF
TGCAGTGCTAGCGGCCCTACCAATGAGCAGTTCTTC
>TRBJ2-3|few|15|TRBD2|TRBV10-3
CAIRETSGVTDTQYF
TGTGCCATCAGGGAGACTAGCGGGGTCACAGATACGCAGTATTTT
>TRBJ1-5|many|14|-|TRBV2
CASSELVGAGPQHF
TGTGCCAGCAGTGAATTGGTAGGGGCTGGGCCCCAGCATTTT
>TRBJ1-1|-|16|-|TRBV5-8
CASRGQSVNWGTEAFF
TGTGCCAGCAGAGGACAGAGCGTTAATTGGGGCACTGAAGCTTTCTTT
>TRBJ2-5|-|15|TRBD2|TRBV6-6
CASRPPGLAPETQYF
TGTGCCAGCAGACCCCCGGGACTAGCTCCAGAGACCCAGTACTTC
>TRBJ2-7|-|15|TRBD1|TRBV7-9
CASSRPGQDFEEQYF
TGTGCCAGCAGCCGACCGGGACAGGACTTCGAAGAGCAGTACTTC
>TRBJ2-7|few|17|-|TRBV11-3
CASSALGGGTVAYEQYF
TGTGCCAGCAGCGCCCTCGGCGGAGGGACAGTGGCCTACGAGCAGTACTTC
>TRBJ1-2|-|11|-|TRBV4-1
CASRMGYCYTF
TGCGCCAGCAGGATGGGCTATTGCTACACCTTC
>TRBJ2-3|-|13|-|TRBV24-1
CATNHPGSDTQYF
TGTGCCACCAATCATCCGGGCTCGGATACGCAGTATTTT
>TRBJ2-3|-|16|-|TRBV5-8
CASSLDYRASTDTQYF
TGTGCCAGCAGCTTGGACTACAGGGCTAGCACAGATACGCAGTATTTT
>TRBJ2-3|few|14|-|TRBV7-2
CASSRPGSPGTQYF
TGTGCCAGCAGCCGACCGGGCTCTCCCGGTACGCAGTATTTT
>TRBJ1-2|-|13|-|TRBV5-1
CASSLIASYGYTF
TGCGCCAGCAGCTTGATAGCTTCCTATGGCTACACCTTC
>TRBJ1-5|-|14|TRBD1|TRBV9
CASSPTGANQPQHF
TGTGCCAGCAGCCCGACAGGGGCCAATCAGCCCCAGCATTTT
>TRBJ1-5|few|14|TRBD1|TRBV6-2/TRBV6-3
CASTLQGGGQPQHF
TGTGCCAGCACCCTTCAGGGGGGGGGTCAGCCCCAGCATTTT
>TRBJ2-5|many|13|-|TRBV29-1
CSVGGRMVETQYF
TGCAGCGTTGGGGGCCGGATGGTTGAGACCCAGTACTTC
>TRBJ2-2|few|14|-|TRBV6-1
CAISKAPGTGELFF
TGTGCCATCAGCAAGGCCCCGGGCACCGGGGAGCTGTTTTTT
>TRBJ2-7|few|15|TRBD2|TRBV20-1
CSARDQGLGAGEQYF
TGCAGTGCTAGAGATCAAGGACTAGGGGCAGGGGAGCAGTACTTC
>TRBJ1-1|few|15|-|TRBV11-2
CASSLGRALNTEAFF
TGTGCCAGCAGCTTAGGCCGGGCCCTTAACACTGAAGCTTTCTTT
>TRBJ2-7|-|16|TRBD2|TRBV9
CASSVGEGLVAHEQYF
TGTGCCAGCAGCGTAGGTGAGGGACTAGTTGCCCACGAGCAGTACTTC